These 32 T cell receptor beta chains were sequenced from one sample in a study of T cell responses to AZD1222 COVID-19 vaccine. Profiling relied on immunoSEQ multiplex PCR, and the TCRdb table lists in-frame clones only, not all of them. The table has about 140,000 clones, roughly 91% seen once. The sample was peripheral blood, taken 28 days after the second AZD1222 dose. The receptors stem from an adult who received the AZD1222 COVID-19 vaccine.

The V gene is TRBV5-4, the J gene TRBJ2-7, with TRBD2 identical over 8 bases. CDR1 and CDR2 (germline): SGHNT, YYREEE (reference sequence). Germline trimming cut 0 bases from V and 4 bases from J; bases unmatched to any gene: 3. The CDR3 runs to 14 residues. The CDR3 region is CASSLGLATYEQYF. Written as DNA, the CDR3 is TGTGCCAGCAGCTTGGGACTAGCGACATACGAGCAGTACTTC.

This clone appeared a few times. J is TRBJ2-1 and V is TRBV3-1 (or the pseudogene TRBV3-2), with D unclear. Between the trimmed V and J ends, which lost 3 bases and 7 bases, there was a span of 7 bases. Germline values: CDR1 LGHDT, CDR2 YNNKEL (reference sequence). The CDR3 contains 12 residues. The CDR3 protein is CASSHLGNEQFF. The DNA for the CDR3 is TGTGCCAGCAGCCACCTTGGGAATGAGCAGTTCTTC.

The V and J genes are TRBV5-4 and TRBJ2-5; D could derive from TRBD1 or TRBD2 (6 bases each). This CDR3 region has 15 residues. V lost 0 bases, J lost 4 bases, and 13 bases lay in between. The germline V gene encodes CDR1 SGHNT and CDR2 YYREEE (reference sequence). CDR3 sequence (DNA): TGTGCCAGCAGCTTGGCCGTCGGGGGCCCAGAGACCCAGTACTTC. Protein sequence: CASSLAVGGPETQYF.

V usage is TRBV27 and J usage is TRBJ2-2; D gene ambiguous. This CDR3 has 14 amino acids. Germline loops: CDR1 MNHEY, CDR2 SMNVEV (reference sequence). Trimming took 11 bases from V and 0 from J, leaving 13 bases between them. This chain's CDR3 is CAARRSPNTGELFF. The CDR3 DNA reads as TGTGCCGCCCGGCGCAGCCCGAACACCGGGGAGCTGTTTTTT.

V usage is TRBV5-1 and J usage is TRBJ1-2; D not certain. Germline V gives CDR1 SGHRS, CDR2 YFSETQ. V lost 2 bases and J 7 bases, leaving 12 bases between the germline ends. The CDR3 has 13 residues. CDR3 nucleotide sequence: TGCGCCAGCAGCTTTACGGGAAACGGTGGCTACACCTTC. It codes for CASSFTGNGGYTF.

This chain uses TRBV30 with TRBJ2-7; TRBD1 matches at 8 bases. The trim removed 2 bases at V and 4 bases at J, leaving 7 bases unmatched. In germline, CDR1 is GTSNPN, CDR2 SVGIG (reference sequence). The length of the CDR3 is 14 residues. The CDR3 here is CAWSWAGGGYEQYF. The CDR3 coding sequence is TGTGCCTGGAGTTGGGCAGGGGGCGGGTACGAGCAGTACTTC.

The V gene is TRBV3-1 (or the pseudogene TRBV3-2), the J gene TRBJ2-1; TRBD2 agrees at 10 bases. This CDR3 spans 15 amino acids. Germline V gene lookup returns CDR1 LGHDT and CDR2 YNNKEL (reference sequence). Trimming at V came to 4 bases and at J to 5 bases, leaving 5 bases not matched to a gene. CDR3 in DNA: TGTGCCAGCAGCCCCCCCACTAGCGGGGACAATGAGCAGTTCTTC. Protein: CASSPPTSGDNEQFF.

The chain joins TRBV9 to TRBJ1-4; 7 bases map to TRBD1. V gave up 3 bases and J gave up 10 bases; unmatched junction bases: 9. Per the germline V gene, CDR1 is SGDLS and CDR2 is YYNGEE. The length of the CDR3 is 14 residues. The CDR3 here is CASSAGGSPGKLFF. CDR3 coding DNA: TGTGCCAGCAGCGCAGGGGGGTCGCCAGGAAAACTGTTTTTT.

The chain carries TRBV2 and TRBJ1-1, with unresolved D. The V gene's germline CDR1 is SNHLY and CDR2 FYNNEI. The CDR3 covers 12 residues. The V and J ends lost 1 base and 7 bases respectively, with 7 bases between them. In DNA form, the CDR3 reads TGTGCCAGCAGTGAAGGGACCCTTGAAGCTTTCTTT. It specifies CASSEGTLEAFF.

In the case of this clone: One end of the junction does not line up with germline, which may come from a read error. The chain recombines TRBV11-3 with TRBJ2-2, with D possibly being TRBD1 (6 bases). The CDR3 sequence is 14 residues long. The germline CDR1 and CDR2 sequences are SGHNT and YENEEA. CDR3 sequence (DNA): TGTGCCAGCAGCTTTAGGGACAAGACCGAGGAGCTGTTTTTT. Encoded protein: CASSFRDKTEELFF. The full variable domain, its missing parts supplied by reference TRBV11-3 and TRBJ2-2, is EAGVVQSPRYKIIEKKQPVAFWCNPISGHNTLYWYLQNLGQGPELLIRYENEEAVDDSQLPKDRFSAERLKGVDSTLKIQPAELGDSAVYLCASSFRDKTEELFFGEGSRLTVL.

V gene TRBV6-5 combines with J gene TRBJ1-1, with unresolved D. The CDR3 length is 13 residues. Germline CDR1 MNHEY, CDR2 SVGAGI. With 2 bases removed from V and 4 bases from J, the gap between germline ends came to 8 bases. This CDR3 reads CASSYRESTEAFF. In DNA form, the CDR3 reads TGTGCCAGCAGTTACAGGGAGAGCACTGAAGCTTTCTTT.

The chain carries TRBV5-8 and TRBJ1-1; D not certain. The V and J ends lost 5 bases and 6 bases respectively, with 14 bases between them. CDR1 is SGHTS, CDR2 YDEGEE, per germline. CDR3 length: 13 amino acids. The CDR3 DNA follows: TGTGCCAGCAGGCTTAAATTTTATGCTGAAGCTTTCTTT. Encoded protein: CASRLKFYAEAFF.

This chain links TRBV10-3 with TRBJ1-6; TRBD1 is a possible D gene (5 bases). CDR1 and CDR2 (germline): ENHRY, SYGVKD. The V end was cut by 0 bases, the J end by 9 bases, with 15 bases between. The CDR3 length is 16 residues. The CDR3 spells CAISESMSRVTSPLHF. CDR3 nucleotides: TGTGCCATCAGTGAGTCGATGAGCAGGGTTACTTCACCCCTCCACTTT.

V gene TRBV21-1 combines with J gene TRBJ1-1. TRBV21-1 is assigned pseudogene status. This CDR3 comprises 12 residues. For the CDR3, the DNA is TGTGCCAGCAGCAAAGAATCCGGGGTTGCTTTCTTT. It codes for CASSKESGVAFF.

This sequence joins TRBV28 and TRBJ2-7; perhaps TRBD2 as D (5 bases). The CDR3 is 19 amino acids. Trimming shortened V by 6 bases and J by 3 bases, and 30 bases separated the two germline ends. Per the germline V gene, CDR1 is MDHEN and CDR2 is SYDVKM. The chain's CDR3 is CASRPSYPRWHLGSYEQYF. The DNA of the CDR3 is TGTGCCAGCAGACCTTCTTATCCTCGGTGGCACTTAGGGAGCTACGAGCAGTACTTC.

The rearrangement joins TRBV6-5 to TRBJ1-1; D gene unclear. This CDR3 is 12 amino acids long. Germline loops: CDR1 MNHEY, CDR2 SVGAGI. V was trimmed by 6 bases and J by 0 bases, leaving 5 bases between them. The CDR3 here is CASSPMNTEAFF. Here the CDR3 DNA reads TGTGCCAGCAGCCCCATGAACACTGAAGCTTTCTTT.

The chain is built from TRBV4-2 and TRBJ2-7; 14 bases match TRBD2. J was trimmed by 0 bases and V by 3 bases; bases with no gene match: 1. The CDR3 spans 16 residues. Germline CDR1 and CDR2: LGHNA and YNFKEQ. The CDR3 protein is CASSQGTSGGSYEQYF. The CDR3 DNA reads as TGTGCCAGCAGCCAGGGGACTAGCGGGGGCTCCTACGAGCAGTACTTC.

This chain connects TRBV28 to TRBJ1-3; no firm D call. The germline V gene encodes CDR1 MDHEN and CDR2 SYDVKM. Trimming took 4 bases from V and 4 from J, leaving 11 bases between them. The CDR3 length is 14 residues. The CDR3 bases are TGTGCCAGCAGTTCCGACGGGGAAGGAAACACCATATATTTT. Translation gives CASSSDGEGNTIYF.

This clone was observed a single time. This chain links TRBV5-4 with TRBJ2-7; 9 bases map to TRBD1. Germline CDR1 is SGHNT and CDR2 is YYREEE (reference sequence). The CDR3 contains 15 residues. J gave up 3 bases and V 3 bases, and 7 bases lay outside the gene matches. The CDR3 DNA follows: TGTGCCAGCAGCTCCGGGACAGGGTTAATCTACGAGCAGTACTTC. As protein: CASSSGTGLIYEQYF. Complete variable domain (other parts from reference TRBV5-4 and TRBJ2-7): ETGVTQSPTHLIKTRGQQVTLRCSSQSGHNTVSWYQQALGQGPQFIFQYYREEENGRGNFPPRFSGLQFPNYSSELNVNALELDDSALYLCASSSGTGLIYEQYFGPGTRLTVT.

This rearrangement joins TRBV6-2 or TRBV6-3 to TRBJ1-1; unclear D gene. Germline CDR1 MNHEY, CDR2 SVGEGT. V lost 2 bases, J lost 5 bases, and 6 bases lay in between. This CDR3 comprises 12 residues. The CDR3 region is CASSYPPTEAFF. CDR3 in DNA: TGTGCCAGCAGTTACCCCCCAACTGAAGCTTTCTTT.

This clone was counted once. The chain is built from TRBV9 and TRBJ1-6; D is ambiguous. V gave up 3 bases and J gave up 0 bases, with 10 bases separating them. CDR1 SGDLS and CDR2 YYNGEE come from the germline V gene. The CDR3 consists of 16 residues. CDR3 region: CASSAGLSSYNSPLHF. In DNA form, the CDR3 reads TGTGCCAGCAGCGCCGGACTGAGCTCCTATAATTCACCCCTCCACTTT.

The J gene is TRBJ1-1, the V gene TRBV4-2, with D maybe TRBD1 (6 bases). In germline, CDR1 is LGHNA, CDR2 YNFKEQ. V lost 3 bases to trimming and J lost 1 base, with 12 bases between them. The CDR3 length is 15 residues. This CDR3 is CASSQTDSQNTEAFF. The CDR3, as DNA: TGTGCCAGCAGCCAGACGGACAGCCAGAACACTGAAGCTTTCTTT.

The chain links TRBV5-4 to TRBJ1-1; no clear D. The CDR3 is made up of 14 amino acids. Trimming stripped 0 bases from V and 1 base from J, with 7 bases between. CDR1 and CDR2 (germline): SGHNT, YYREEE (reference sequence). The CDR3 nucleotides are TGTGCCAGCAGCTTGGCTAGTAAGAACACTGAAGCTTTCTTT. Its protein is CASSLASKNTEAFF.

This chain uses TRBV10-3 with TRBJ2-5; D gene ambiguous. The CDR3 runs to 14 residues. Germline-derived CDR1 and CDR2 are ENHRY and SYGVKD. Trimming removed 7 bases from V and 5 bases from J, with 17 bases in between. The CDR3 DNA is TGTGCCATCAAGACGGACGGGTTTGTCGAGACCCAGTACTTC. Protein sequence: CAIKTDGFVETQYF.

The chain recombines TRBV11-3 with TRBJ1-1; possibly TRBD1 for D (6 bases). Deletions cut 4 bases from V and 4 bases from J, with 13 bases between. Germline V gene data show CDR1 as SGHNT and CDR2 as YENEEA. This CDR3 has 14 residues. CDR3: CASSSPARGTEAFF. The CDR3, as DNA: TGTGCCAGCAGCTCCCCTGCCAGGGGCACTGAAGCTTTCTTT.

The V call is TRBV11-2, the J call TRBJ2-7; D is perhaps TRBD2 (5 bases). This CDR3 has 14 residues. Trimming removed 2 bases at V and 7 bases at J, with 15 bases between. Per the germline V gene, CDR1 is SGHAT and CDR2 is FQNNGV. The DNA for the CDR3 is TGTGCCAGCAGCTTACTCTCGGCGTCGGGGGAGCAGTACTTC. This translates into CASSLLSASGEQYF.

This clone was recorded only once. The rearrangement links TRBV19 to TRBJ1-1; D remains unclear. The ends were cut back, 5 bases at V and 6 bases at J, with 13 bases in the middle. CDR1 and CDR2 (germline): LNHDA, SQIVND (reference sequence). This CDR3 contains 13 residues. The CDR3 DNA is TGTGCCAGTAGTGTAATACAGCGCCCTGAAGCTTTCTTT. Translation gives CASSVIQRPEAFF.

This sequence joins TRBV6-5 and TRBJ1-1; unclear D gene. This CDR3 has 13 residues. V was trimmed by 4 bases and J by 2 bases, leaving 8 bases between them. The germline CDR1 and CDR2 sequences are MNHEY and SVGAGI. The CDR3 DNA reads as TGTGCCAGCAGTTTAGGAGGTAACACTGAAGCTTTCTTT. Translating gives CASSLGGNTEAFF.

The CDR3 spells CASSFEAGAYSEAFF. CDR3 DNA sequence: TGTGCCAGCAGTTTCGAGGCAGGGGCATACTCTGAAGCTTTCTTT. This chain joins TRBV27 and TRBJ1-1, with a weak D call TRBD1 (6 bases). Per the germline V gene, CDR1 is MNHEY and CDR2 is SMNVEV (reference sequence). Trimming removed 3 bases at V and 6 bases at J, with 17 bases between. CDR3 size: 15 residues.

This chain links TRBV9 with TRBJ2-1; D might be TRBD2 (7 bases). The CDR3 has 14 amino acids. Deletions cut 4 bases from V and 8 bases from J, with 16 bases between. The germline gives CDR1 SGDLS, CDR2 YYNGEE. In DNA form, the CDR3 reads TGTGCCAGCAGCCTGGGGGGGGCCTCGGATGAGCAGTTCTTC. Translating gives CASSLGGASDEQFF.

DNA of the CDR3: TGTGCCAGCAGCAAAGCGCTTCCAGGACAGGTGCAAGCTGAAGCTTTCTTT. It codes for CASSKALPGQVQAEAFF. The V and J genes are TRBV21-1 and TRBJ1-1; the D segment call TRBD1 is taken from the table without a DNA check. TRBV21-1 is a known pseudogene. The length of the CDR3 is 17 residues.

CDR3 amino acids: CASTGPQETQYF. The CDR3 DNA reads as TGTGCCAGCACTGGGCCTCAAGAGACCCAGTACTTC. The gene calls are TRBV28 and TRBJ2-5; no clear D. The CDR3 is made up of 12 amino acids. V was trimmed by 7 bases and J by 2 bases, leaving 8 bases between them. Germline lookup yields CDR1 MDHEN and CDR2 SYDVKM. Full variable domain (remainder filled in from reference TRBV28 and TRBJ2-5): DVKVTQSSRYLVKRTGEKVFLECVQDMDHENMFWYRQDPGLGLRLIYFSYDVKMKEKGDIPEGYSVSREKKERFSLILESASTNQTSMYLCASTGPQETQYFGPGTRLLVL.